Listed below are T cell receptor beta chains from one sample, sequenced in a study of T cell responses to AZD1222 COVID-19 vaccine. Produced via immunoSEQ multiplex PCR; TCRdb's table is partial and in-frame only. The sample yields approximately 110,000 clones, 80% to 90% seen once. Material: peripheral blood, obtained on day 0 of AZD1222 vaccination. Receptors were obtained from an adult in good health. The conserved cysteine and the conserved F or W are not part of the CDR3 here.

TRBJ1-3,TRBV18,ASSPEGSAGNTIY
TRBJ2-6,TRBV5-1,ASSATLPGQSFSGANVLT
TRBJ2-1,TRBV19,ASSTAGIYNEQF
TRBJ2-7,TRBV10-2,ASRKAGGISYEQY
TRBJ2-4,TRBV11-2,ASSLGRLAKNIQY
TRBJ2-1,TRBV3-1/TRBV3-2,ASSDRGLTGF
TRBJ1-4,TRBV28,ASSRSASPGQINEKLF
TRBJ1-5,TRBV14,ASGDGNQPQH
TRBJ1-2,TRBV12-3/TRBV12-4,ASTEGGYGYT
TRBJ1-4,TRBV19,ASSILSSTTNEKLF
TRBJ2-3,TRBV20-1,RGFPDTQY
TRBJ1-5,TRBV6-1,ASSETSLRVDQPQH
TRBJ2-5,TRBV6-4,ASSVTGSETQY
TRBJ1-1,TRBV25-1,ASRRSTEAF
TRBJ2-1,TRBV4-1,ASSHPGLAGELF
TRBJ1-2,TRBV10-3,AISGDGWLGGYT